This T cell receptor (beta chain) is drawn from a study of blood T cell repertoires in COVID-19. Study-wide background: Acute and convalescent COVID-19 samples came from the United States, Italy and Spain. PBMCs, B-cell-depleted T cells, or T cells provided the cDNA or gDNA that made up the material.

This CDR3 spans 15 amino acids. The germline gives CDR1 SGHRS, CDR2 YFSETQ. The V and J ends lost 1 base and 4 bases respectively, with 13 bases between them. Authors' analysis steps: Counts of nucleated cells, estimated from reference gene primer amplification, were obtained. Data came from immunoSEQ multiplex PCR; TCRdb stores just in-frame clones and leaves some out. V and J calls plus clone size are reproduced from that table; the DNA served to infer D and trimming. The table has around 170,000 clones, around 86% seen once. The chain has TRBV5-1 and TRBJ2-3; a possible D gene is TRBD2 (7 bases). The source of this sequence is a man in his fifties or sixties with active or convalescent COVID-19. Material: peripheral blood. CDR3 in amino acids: CASSLLGGQADTQYF. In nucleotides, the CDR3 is TGCGCCAGCAGCTTGTTGGGGGGGCAGGCAGATACGCAGTATTTT.